The T cell receptor (beta chain) described here comes from a study of technical replicates of blood from a handful of donors. The germline gives CDR1 MDHEN, CDR2 SYDVKM. CDR3 size: 18 residues. J gave up 5 bases and V 3 bases, and 13 bases lay outside the gene matches. Using immunoSEQ multiplex PCR, the repertoire was profiled, and TCRdb retains in-frame clones only, with some absent. The table shows approximately 79,000 clones, with around 93% occurring only once. What was sequenced was T cells isolated from PBMCs. The TCR originated in a human donor in good health. The chain uses TRBV28 and TRBJ2-5; 12 bases are a match to TRBD2. The CDR3 nucleotides are TGTGCCAGCAGTTTTCTAGGGCTAGCGGGAGGGCTCGGCGAGACCCAGTACTTC. Protein product: CASSFLGLAGGLGETQYF. The variable domain in full, with the rest retrieved from reference TRBV28 and TRBJ2-5, is DVKVTQSSRYLVKRTGEKVFLECVQDMDHENMFWYRQDPGLGLRLIYFSYDVKMKEKGDIPEGYSVSREKKERFSLILESASTNQTSMYLCASSFLGLAGGLGETQYFGPGTRLLVL.